The 11 T cell receptor beta chains given below trace back to one sample, sequenced in a study of T cell responses to AZD1222 COVID-19 vaccine. Libraries were prepared by immunoSEQ multiplex PCR; TCRdb keeps only in-frame clonotypes and omits some of them. The table has more than 75,000 clones, around 92% seen once. Sequencing used peripheral blood, obtained on day 0 of AZD1222 vaccination. The receptors shown here come from an adult in good health.

The chain recombines TRBV6-1 with TRBJ2-2, with D unclear. CDR3 length: 17 amino acids. Germline V CDR1 and CDR2: MNHNS, SASEGT. V gave up 0 bases and J gave up 0 bases, with 11 bases separating them. Here the CDR3 reads CASSEAVSPTNTGELFF. CDR3 coding DNA: TGTGCCAGCAGTGAAGCGGTTAGCCCCACGAACACCGGGGAGCTGTTTTTT.

V is TRBV5-1 and J is TRBJ1-1, with 10 bases identical to TRBD1. V lost 4 bases, J lost 2 bases, and 8 bases stayed unmatched. The CDR3 consists of 16 residues. Per germline, CDR1 SGHRS and CDR2 YFSETQ. CDR3 amino acids: CASSPRTGGFNTEAFF. CDR3 coding DNA: TGCGCCAGCAGCCCCAGGACAGGGGGATTTAACACTGAAGCTTTCTTT.

The chain uses TRBV19 and TRBJ1-1; D is uncertain. Between the trimmed V and J ends, which lost 1 base and 3 bases, there was a span of 12 bases. The CDR3 has 15 amino acids. The germline V gene encodes CDR1 LNHDA and CDR2 SQIVND (reference sequence). In DNA, the CDR3 is TGTGCCAGTAGTATAGCTGACTTCGCCGACACTGAAGCTTTCTTT. Its translation: CASSIADFADTEAFF.

This clone has more than one count but fewer than ten. CDR3 DNA: TGCGCCAGCAGTGGATCGGGGTCGAATCAGCCCCAGCATTTT. It encodes CASSGSGSNQPQHF. V is TRBV10-2 and J is TRBJ1-5; D is unresolved. This CDR3 has 14 amino acids. The V end lost 4 bases, the J end lost 4 bases, and 11 bases lay between the germline ends. Germline V gives CDR1 WSHSY, CDR2 SAAADI.

In regard to this clone: At one end the junction does not follow the germline gene, possibly because of a read error. This chain connects TRBV28 to TRBJ1-5, with D possibly being TRBD1 (6 bases). This CDR3 region has 17 residues. Germline V lookup: CDR1 MDHEN, CDR2 SYDVKM. The CDR3 nucleotides are TGTGCGGTCGAATCCGGACAGTCCAAAGTAGCCTATCAGCTCCAGCATTTT. Its protein is CAVESGQSKVAYQLQHF.

The chain joins TRBV29-1 to TRBJ2-6; TRBD1 matches 7 bases. The CDR3 sequence is 14 residues long. V was pared by 5 bases and J by 3 bases, with 4 bases of the junction left unmatched. Germline V gene data show CDR1 as SQVTM and CDR2 as ANQGSEA. CDR3 coding DNA: TGCAGCGTTACAGGGGCTTATGGGGCCAACGTCCTGACTTTC. Protein: CSVTGAYGANVLTF. Full variable domain (outside the CDR3, taken from reference TRBV29-1 and TRBJ2-6): SAVISQKPSRDICQRGTSLTIQCQVDSQVTMMFWYRQQPGQSLTLIATANQGSEATYESGFVIDKFPISRPNLTFSTLTVSNMSPEDSSIYLCSVTGAYGANVLTFGAGSRLTVL.

This clone showed up just once. The V call is TRBV28, the J call TRBJ2-2; D uncertain. Trimming stripped 2 bases from V and 1 base from J, with 20 bases between. This CDR3 has 19 amino acids. Germline V CDR1 and CDR2: MDHEN, SYDVKM. The CDR3 loop is CASSLIPPGGGLNTGELFF. CDR3 sequence (DNA): TGTGCCAGCAGTTTAATCCCCCCCGGTGGCGGCCTGAACACCGGGGAGCTGTTTTTT. Full variable domain (outside the CDR3, taken from reference TRBV28 and TRBJ2-2): DVKVTQSSRYLVKRTGEKVFLECVQDMDHENMFWYRQDPGLGLRLIYFSYDVKMKEKGDIPEGYSVSREKKERFSLILESASTNQTSMYLCASSLIPPGGGLNTGELFFGEGSRLTVL.

The rearrangement links TRBV29-1 to TRBJ2-3, with 8 positions matching TRBD2. The germline V gene encodes CDR1 SQVTM and CDR2 ANQGSEA. V was pared by 4 bases and J by 6 bases, with 3 bases of the junction left unmatched. The CDR3 consists of 12 residues. CDR3 amino acids: CSVVAGMDTQYF. The CDR3 DNA sequence: TGCAGCGTTGTAGCGGGAATGGATACGCAGTATTTT.

The rearrangement links TRBV5-1 to TRBJ1-4; D is undetermined. V was clipped by 4 bases and J by 0 bases, with 10 bases between them. The CDR3 runs to 15 residues. Germline CDR1 is SGHRS and CDR2 is YFSETQ. CDR3 bases: TGCGCCAGCAGCGCCACGGGAGCAACTAATGAAAAACTGTTTTTT. It specifies CASSATGATNEKLFF.

The CDR3: CASSQAGELFF. In DNA, the CDR3 is TGTGCCAGCAGCCAGGCCGGGGAGCTGTTTTTT. This chain joins TRBV3-1 (or the pseudogene TRBV3-2) and TRBJ2-2; D not certain. Per germline, CDR1 LGHDT and CDR2 YNNKEL (reference sequence). There are 11 residues in the CDR3. Deletions cut 3 bases from V and 6 bases from J, with 2 bases between.

The chain uses TRBV5-1 and TRBJ1-3; a weak D match, TRBD1 (6 bases). The length of the CDR3 is 15 residues. CDR1 is SGHRS, CDR2 YFSETQ, per germline. The ends were cut back, 4 bases at V and 3 bases at J, with 14 bases in the middle. The CDR3 protein is CASSPLQGLGNTIYF. The CDR3 DNA follows: TGCGCCAGCAGCCCTCTTCAGGGGCTTGGAAACACCATATATTTT.